This paragraph covers one T cell receptor (beta chain) sequence. No antigen is known for it. Deletions cut 2 bases from V and 8 bases from J, with 24 bases between. Looked up from germline, CDR1 is SGHDN and CDR2 is FVKESK. There are 17 residues in the CDR3. Primers: 60 Vbeta forward and 13 Jbeta reverse. The table came from immunoSEQ multiplex PCR; TCRdb's copy has only in-frame clones and leaves some out. The sample carries 100,000 to 140,000 clones, about 84% recorded once. The entry originates in a study of cytomegalovirus exposure and HLA in healthy donors. The wider study: Findings of an earlier analysis included 117 million unique TCR beta sequences from some 190 million T cells. Unique TCRs from HLA-typed donors, around 93 million of them, were held in an early data release. General study results and limits: Donors belonging to an Asian-associated ancestry cluster reportedly showed fewer N-insertions in productive TCRs than the approximately 640-donor mean, according to what a later analysis found.

Sequenced input: PBMCs. V is TRBV14 and J is TRBJ1-2; possibly TRBD1 for D (5 bases). The source is a man aged 30-40 years in good health and CMV-seronegative. The CDR3 here is CASSQSWGPGAGYGYTF. The CDR3 DNA sequence: TGTGCCAGCAGCCAATCCTGGGGTCCGGGAGCAGGGTACGGCTACACCTTC. Variable domain in full (rest from reference TRBV14 and TRBJ1-2): EAGVTQFPSHSVIEKGQTVTLRCDPISGHDNLYWYRRVMGKEIKFLLHFVKESKQDESGMPNNRFLAERTGGTYSTLKVQPAELEDSGVYFCASSQSWGPGAGYGYTFGSGTRLTVV.